The TCR beta chain described here comes from a study of OX40 agonist ivuxolimab in advanced cancers. Regarding the study as a whole: The study found that CD8+ T cells averaged more expanded clones than CD4+. Low normalized clonal expansion also occurred in some nonresponding patients.

TCRdb keeps only in-frame clones here, not all; method: immunoSEQ multiplex PCR. The sample shows 100,000 or so clones, around 90% of them seen only once. The CDR3 has 15 residues. Germline CDR1 is SEHNR and CDR2 is FQNEAQ (reference sequence). V shed 5 bases, J shed 4 bases, and the junction held 6 bases outside the gene matches. Comment on this clone: Its antigen remains unidentified.

The chain recombines TRBV7-9 with TRBJ2-5, with 11 bases fitting TRBD2. The origin of this receptor is an adult with an advanced solid tumor such as melanoma, head and neck, liver or kidney cancer. The material sequenced was CD4+ or CD8+ T cells sorted from blood, taken in a trial of the OX40 agonist ivuxolimab. The CDR3 DNA reads as TGTGCCAGCAGCCACGGACTAGCGGGCACAGAGACCCAGTACTTC. Residues: CASSHGLAGTETQYF.